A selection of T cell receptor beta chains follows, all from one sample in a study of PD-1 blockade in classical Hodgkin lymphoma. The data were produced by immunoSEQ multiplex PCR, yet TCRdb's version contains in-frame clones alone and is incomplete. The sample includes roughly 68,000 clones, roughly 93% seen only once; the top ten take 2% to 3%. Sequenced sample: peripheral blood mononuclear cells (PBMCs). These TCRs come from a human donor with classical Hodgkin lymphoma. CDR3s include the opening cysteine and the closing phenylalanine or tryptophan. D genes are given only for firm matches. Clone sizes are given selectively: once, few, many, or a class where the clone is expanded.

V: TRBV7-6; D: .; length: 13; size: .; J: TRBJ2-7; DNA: TGTGCCAGCAGCCCTATGAACTGGGACGAGCAGTACTTC; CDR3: CASSPMNWDEQYF
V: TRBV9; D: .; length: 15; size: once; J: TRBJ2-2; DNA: TGTGCCAGCAGCGTAGGTAGGGGTGGCACCGGGGAGCTGTTTTTT; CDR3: CASSVGRGGTGELFF
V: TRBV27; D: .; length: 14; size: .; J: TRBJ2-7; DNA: TGTGCCAGCAGGTTAGCGGAGCCGACATACGAGCAGTACTTC; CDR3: CASRLAEPTYEQYF
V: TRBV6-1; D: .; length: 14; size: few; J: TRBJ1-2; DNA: TGTGCCAGCACCCGGTTGGAGAGGAACTATGGCTACACCTTC; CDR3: CASTRLERNYGYTF
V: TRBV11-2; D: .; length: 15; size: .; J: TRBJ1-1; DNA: TGTGCCAGCAGCTTAGAAGTGACAGTGAACACTGAAGCTTTCTTT; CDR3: CASSLEVTVNTEAFF
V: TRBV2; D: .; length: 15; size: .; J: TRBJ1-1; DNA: TGTGCCAGCAGTACGGCGAGACGGAAGAACACTGAAGCTTTCTTT; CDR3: CASSTARRKNTEAFF
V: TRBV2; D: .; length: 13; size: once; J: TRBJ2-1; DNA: TGTGCCAGCTGGGAGAGATCCTACAATGAGCAGTTCTTC; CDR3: CASWERSYNEQFF
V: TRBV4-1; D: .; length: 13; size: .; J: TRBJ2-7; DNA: TGCGCCAGCAGCCAAGAGGGACCCTACGAGCAGTACTTC; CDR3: CASSQEGPYEQYF
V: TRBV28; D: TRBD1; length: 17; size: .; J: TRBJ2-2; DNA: TGTGCCAGCACAAGCCCGGGACAGGGCAGAAGCACCGGGGAGCTGTTTTTT; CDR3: CASTSPGQGRSTGELFF
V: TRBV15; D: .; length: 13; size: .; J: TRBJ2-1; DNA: TGTGCCACCAGCAGTCCCTATAGTAATGAGCAGTTCTTC; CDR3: CATSSPYSNEQFF
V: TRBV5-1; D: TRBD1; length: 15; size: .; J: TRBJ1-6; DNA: TGCGCCAGCAGCTCCGGGACAGGGGACTTTTCACCCCTCCACTTT; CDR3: CASSSGTGDFSPLHF
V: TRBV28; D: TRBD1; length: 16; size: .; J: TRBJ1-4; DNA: TGTGCCAGCAGCCCAGGGACAGGGCCGACTAATGAAAAACTGTTTTTT; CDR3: CASSPGTGPTNEKLFF
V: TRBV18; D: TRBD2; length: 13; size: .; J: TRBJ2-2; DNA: TGTGCCAGCTCAACCCGGGAGGCCGGGGAGCTGTTTTTT; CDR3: CASSTREAGELFF
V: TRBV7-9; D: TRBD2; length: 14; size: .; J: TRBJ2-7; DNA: TGTGCCAGCAGCTTATCCCATGATCCGGGACTAGGTTACTTC; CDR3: CASSLSHDPGLGYF
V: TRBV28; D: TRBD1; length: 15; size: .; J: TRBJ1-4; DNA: TGTGCCAGCAGCTATACAGGGGCAGATGGTGAAAAACTGTTTTTT; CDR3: CASSYTGADGEKLFF
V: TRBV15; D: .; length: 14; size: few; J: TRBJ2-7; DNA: TGTGCCACCAGCAGAGTAAGGCCCCCCTACGAGCAGTACTTC; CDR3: CATSRVRPPYEQYF
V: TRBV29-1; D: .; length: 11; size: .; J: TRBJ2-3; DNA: TGCAGCGTTTCCCCGCTAGATACGCAGTATTTT; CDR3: CSVSPLDTQYF
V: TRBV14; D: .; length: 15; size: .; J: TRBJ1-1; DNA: TGTGCCAGCAGCTTCATAGGCCAGGGGCACACTGAAGCTTTCTTT; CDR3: CASSFIGQGHTEAFF
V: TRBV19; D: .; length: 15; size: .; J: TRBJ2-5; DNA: TGTGCCAGTAGCCCCGGGGGTGGTTATGGAGAGACCCAGTACTTC; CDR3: CASSPGGGYGETQYF
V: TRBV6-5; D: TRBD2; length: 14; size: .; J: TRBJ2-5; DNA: TGTGCCAGCAGTCCCTGGACTAGCTCGGAGACCCAGTACTTC; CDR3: CASSPWTSSETQYF
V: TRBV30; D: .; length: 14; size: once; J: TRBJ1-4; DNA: TGTGCCTGGGGAAACGGGGCTCATAATGAAAAACTGTTTTTT; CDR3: CAWGNGAHNEKLFF
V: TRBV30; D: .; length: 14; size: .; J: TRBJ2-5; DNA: TGTGCCTGGAGTGACCCGGGCCGGGCGGGGACCCAGTACTTC; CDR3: CAWSDPGRAGTQYF
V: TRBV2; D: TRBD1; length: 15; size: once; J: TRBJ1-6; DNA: TGTGCCAGCAGGGACAGGGGGCTGGGGAATTCACCCCTCCACTTT; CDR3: CASRDRGLGNSPLHF
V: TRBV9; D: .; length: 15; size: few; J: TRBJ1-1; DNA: TGTGCCAGCAGCGTAAGGGGGGGAAAGAACACTGAAGCTTTCTTT; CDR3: CASSVRGGKNTEAFF
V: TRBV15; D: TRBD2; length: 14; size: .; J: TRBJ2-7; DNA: TGTGCCACCAGCAGGGGACTAGAAGCGACCGAGCAGTACTTC; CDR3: CATSRGLEATEQYF
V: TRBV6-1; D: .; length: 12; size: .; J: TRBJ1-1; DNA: TGTGCCAGCAGTGAAGACGTGACTGAAGCTTTCTTT; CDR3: CASSEDVTEAFF
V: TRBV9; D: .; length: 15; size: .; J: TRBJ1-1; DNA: TGTGCCAGCAGTCTAGACGCGGCTTGGTGGGCTGAAGCTTTCTTT; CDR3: CASSLDAAWWAEAFF
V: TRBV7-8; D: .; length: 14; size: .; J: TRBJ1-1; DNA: TGTGCCAGCAGCCGCCGGGGGGGGAACACTGAAGCTTTCTTT; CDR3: CASSRRGGNTEAFF
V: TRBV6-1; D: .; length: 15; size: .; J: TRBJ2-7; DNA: TGTGCCAGCCAAACAGGAACCACCGGACTCTACGAGCAGTACTTC; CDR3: CASQTGTTGLYEQYF
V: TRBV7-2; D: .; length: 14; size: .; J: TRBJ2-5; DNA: TGTGCCAGCAGCTTTCCGGGACGATGGGAGACCCAGTACTTC; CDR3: CASSFPGRWETQYF
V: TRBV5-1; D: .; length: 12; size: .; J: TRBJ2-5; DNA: TGCGCCAGCAGCTTTTTCCAGGAGACCCAGTACTTC; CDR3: CASSFFQETQYF
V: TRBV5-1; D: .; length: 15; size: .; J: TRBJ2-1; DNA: TGCGCCAGCTGCCAAGTGGCAGGCGGTCCAAATGAGCAGTTCTTC; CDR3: CASCQVAGGPNEQFF
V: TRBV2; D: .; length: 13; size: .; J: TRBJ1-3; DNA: TGTGCCAGCAGTGAAATGGAAGGGAACACCATATATTTT; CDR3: CASSEMEGNTIYF
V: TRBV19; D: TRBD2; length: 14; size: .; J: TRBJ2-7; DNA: TGTGCCAGTAGACCCGGGACTAGCGGCTACGAGCAGTACTTC; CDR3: CASRPGTSGYEQYF
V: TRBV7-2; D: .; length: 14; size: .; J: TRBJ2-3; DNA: TGTGCCAGCAGCTTACTGGGGGACACAGATACGCAGTATTTT; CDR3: CASSLLGDTDTQYF
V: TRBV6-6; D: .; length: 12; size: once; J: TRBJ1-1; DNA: TGTGCCAGCAAGCATGCGGCGCATGAAGCTTTCTTT; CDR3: CASKHAAHEAFF
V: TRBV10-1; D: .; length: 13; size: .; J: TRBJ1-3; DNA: TGCGCCAGCAGTGAGTCGGGAGGAAACACCATATATTTT; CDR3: CASSESGGNTIYF
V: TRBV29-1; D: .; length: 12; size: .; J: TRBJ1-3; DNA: TGCAGCGTTGTGGGCAGTGGAAACACCATATATTTT; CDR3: CSVVGSGNTIYF
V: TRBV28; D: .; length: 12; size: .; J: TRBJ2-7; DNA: TGTGCCAGCAGTAAGGACTCCTACGAGCAGTACTTC; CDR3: CASSKDSYEQYF
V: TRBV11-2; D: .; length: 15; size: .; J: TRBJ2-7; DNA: TGTGCCAGCAGCCCAGGACACGCCGGGGTGGACGAGCAGTACTTC; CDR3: CASSPGHAGVDEQYF
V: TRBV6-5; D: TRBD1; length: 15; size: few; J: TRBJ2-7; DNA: TGTGCCAGCAGTACGGCAGGGGGCGATCGGTACGAGCAGTACTTC; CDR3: CASSTAGGDRYEQYF
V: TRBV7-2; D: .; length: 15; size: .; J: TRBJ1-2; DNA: TGTGCCAGCAGCTTGGAGGCCGCTACCTCCTCTGGCTACACCTTC; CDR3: CASSLEAATSSGYTF
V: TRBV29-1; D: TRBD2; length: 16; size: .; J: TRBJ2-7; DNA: TGCAGCGTTGAAGGGGCGGGGGGCAGTGGGGACTACGAGCAGTACTTC; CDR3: CSVEGAGGSGDYEQYF